This T cell receptor (beta chain) was retrieved from a study of cytomegalovirus exposure and HLA in healthy donors. This CDR3 has 15 residues. Study-wide findings and caveats: Generally TCR sequences proved uncommon, though certain public TCRs appeared in numerous donors. Investigators reported 150 to 200 TCR beta chains as tied to cytomegalovirus. With high specificity and sensitivity, the classifier reportedly diagnosed cytomegalovirus status. Specificity of a few CMV-associated chains for CMV antigens was verified in vitro.

As regards this clone: Its target is not known.

Profiled with immunoSEQ multiplex PCR; TCRdb holds only in-frame clones, not every one. Of approximately 160,000 clones in the sample, just under 90% were seen once. The receptor was derived from a man between 18 and 29 years old in good health and CMV-seropositive. Sequencing input: PBMCs. The V and J genes are TRBV21-1 and TRBJ2-1; TRBD1 is the table's D call and was not checked against the DNA. TRBV21-1 is deemed a pseudogene. Here the CDR3 reads CASSKGRDSYNEQFF. The CDR3 DNA reads TGTGCCAGCAGCAAAGGCAGGGATTCGTACAATGAGCAGTTCTTC.